These T cell receptor beta chains were read from a single sample in a study of T-cell reconstitution after alpha-beta-depleted transplantation in children. TCRdb itself ran the PCR reads through MiXCR, one entry per CDR3 protein. The profile shows roughly 160,000 distinct CDR3 sequences, 11% of them singletons. The material sequenced was PBMCs, taken before TCRalphabeta/CD19-depleted stem cell transplant. The source is a boy aged 2 to 10 with acute myeloid leukemia, due to receive a stem cell transplant. Each CDR3 is given with its conserved first and last residue. A D gene is named only where the DNA matches it firmly. Some rows mark clone size as missing; the rest say once, few, many or name a class of expanded clone.

J: TRBJ2-1
size: many
length: 15
V: TRBV24-1
D: .
CDR3: CATSGDVRSYNEQFF
DNA: TGTGCCACCAGTGGGGACGTCCGCTCCTACAATGAGCAGTTCTTC

J: TRBJ1-6
size: many
length: 13
V: TRBV5-1
D: .
CDR3: CASSLNRVESLHF
DNA: TGCGCCAGCAGCTTGAACAGGGTAGAGTCCCTCCACTTT

J: TRBJ1-1
size: few
length: 14
V: TRBV7-9
D: .
CDR3: CASSSSGTSLEAFF
DNA: TGTGCCAGCAGCTCCTCCGGTACAAGTCTTGAAGCTTTCTTT

J: TRBJ2-5
size: many
length: 14
V: TRBV7-8
D: .
CDR3: CASSEDSPQETQYF
DNA: TGTGCCAGCAGCGAGGACAGCCCCCAAGAGACCCAGTACTTC

J: TRBJ1-6
size: many
length: 14
V: TRBV15
D: TRBD1
CDR3: CATSAGTGDSPLHF
DNA: TGTGCCACCAGCGCCGGGACAGGGGATTCACCCCTCCACTTT

J: TRBJ2-1
size: many
length: 14
V: TRBV21-1
D: .
CDR3: CASSTGQAYNEQFF
DNA: TGTGCCAGCAGCACAGGACAGGCATACAATGAGCAGTTCTTC

J: TRBJ1-2
size: many
length: 15
V: TRBV5-1
D: TRBD1
CDR3: CASSLDRDSYYGYTF
DNA: TGCGCCAGCAGCTTGGATAGGGACAGCTATTATGGCTACACCTTC

J: TRBJ2-7
size: many
length: 14
V: TRBV28
D: TRBD1
CDR3: CASSFLGQGKEQYF
DNA: TGTGCCAGCAGTTTTCTGGGACAGGGCAAAGAGCAGTACTTC

J: TRBJ2-5
size: many
length: 12
V: TRBV5-1
D: .
CDR3: CASRSVQETQYF
DNA: TGCGCCAGCAGGAGCGTCCAAGAGACCCAGTACTTC

J: TRBJ2-6
size: many
length: 18
V: TRBV11-1
D: .
CDR3: CASSPQPRTAPGANVLTF
DNA: TGTGCCAGCAGCCCACAACCCAGGACTGCCCCTGGGGCCAACGTCCTGACTTTC

J: TRBJ1-6
size: many
length: 13
V: TRBV3-1
D: .
CDR3: CASGAVRSSPLHF
DNA: TGTGCCAGCGGGGCCGTCAGAAGTTCACCCCTCCACTTT

J: TRBJ2-3
size: .
length: 17
V: TRBV2
D: TRBD2
CDR3: CASSRAGTSDGTDTQYF
DNA: TGTGCCAGCAGTCGAGCCGGGACTAGCGATGGCACAGATACGCAGTATTTT

J: TRBJ2-7
size: many
length: 12
V: TRBV6-1
D: .
CDR3: CASSDPRYEQYF
DNA: TGTGCCAGCAGTGACCCCAGATACGAGCAGTACTTC

J: TRBJ2-1
size: many
length: 15
V: TRBV15
D: .
CDR3: CATSRTRGGWDEQFF
DNA: TGTGCCACCAGCAGGACTAGGGGAGGTTGGGATGAGCAGTTCTTC

J: TRBJ2-1
size: many
length: 19
V: TRBV6-5
D: .
CDR3: CASSYSSRSHGNPYNEQFF
DNA: TGTGCCAGCAGTTACTCGAGCAGGTCCCACGGGAATCCATACAATGAGCAGTTCTTC

J: TRBJ2-1
size: .
length: 12
V: TRBV7-2
D: .
CDR3: CASSLGRSEQFF
DNA: TGTGCCAGCAGCTTAGGGAGAAGTGAGCAGTTCTTC

J: TRBJ2-7
size: many
length: 11
V: TRBV5-5
D: .
CDR3: CASSSEYEQYF
DNA: TGTGCCAGCAGCTCCGAGTACGAGCAGTACTTC

J: TRBJ1-1
size: many
length: 16
V: TRBV7-9
D: .
CDR3: CASSSATGLENTEAFF
DNA: TGTGCCAGCAGCTCCGCAACAGGGCTGGAAAACACTGAAGCTTTCTTT

J: TRBJ2-1
size: many
length: 17
V: TRBV20-1
D: TRBD2
CDR3: CSARGTSGRVSYNEQFF
DNA: TGCAGTGCTAGGGGGACTAGCGGGAGGGTCTCCTACAATGAGCAGTTCTTC

J: TRBJ2-5
size: many
length: 15
V: TRBV24-1
D: .
CDR3: CATSGAGTGQETQYF
DNA: TGTGCCACCAGTGGTGCCGGGACTGGTCAGGAGACCCAGTACTTC

J: TRBJ2-7
size: many
length: 18
V: TRBV7-6
D: TRBD2
CDR3: CASSSSWTSGKGLGEQYF
DNA: TGTGCCAGCAGCTCGTCCTGGACTAGCGGGAAAGGCCTCGGGGAGCAGTACTTC

J: TRBJ2-5
size: many
length: 16
V: TRBV5-6
D: TRBD2
CDR3: CASSWLAGGYQETQYF
DNA: TGTGCCAGCAGCTGGCTAGCGGGGGGCTACCAAGAGACCCAGTACTTC

J: TRBJ2-2
size: many
length: 15
V: TRBV4-1
D: .
CDR3: CASSPGAIDTGELFF
DNA: TGCGCCAGCAGCCCGGGGGCGATCGACACCGGGGAGCTGTTTTTT

J: TRBJ2-3
size: many
length: 14
V: TRBV9
D: .
CDR3: CASSVWGGTDTQYF
DNA: TGTGCCAGCAGCGTATGGGGGGGCACAGATACGCAGTATTTT

J: TRBJ1-5
size: many
length: 13
V: TRBV27
D: .
CDR3: CASSFRENQPQHF
DNA: TGTGCCAGCAGTTTCAGGGAAAATCAGCCCCAGCATTTT

J: TRBJ2-7
size: .
length: 16
V: TRBV4-1
D: .
CDR3: CASSQDPSGFVYEQYF
DNA: TGCGCCAGCAGCCAAGATCCCAGCGGGTTTGTTTACGAGCAGTACTTC

J: TRBJ1-5
size: many
length: 13
V: TRBV4-1
D: TRBD1
CDR3: CASSWTGDQPQHF
DNA: TGCGCCAGCAGCTGGACAGGGGATCAGCCCCAGCATTTT

J: TRBJ2-2
size: many
length: 14
V: TRBV5-1
D: .
CDR3: CASSLSLATGELFF
DNA: TGCGCCAGCAGCTTATCACTAGCTACCGGGGAGCTGTTTTTT

J: TRBJ1-1
size: many
length: 14
V: TRBV7-9
D: .
CDR3: CASSLSTPGAEAFF
DNA: TGTGCCAGCAGCTTATCAACTCCGGGGGCTGAAGCTTTCTTT

J: TRBJ1-1
size: many
length: 14
V: TRBV3-1
D: .
CDR3: CASSQSLTNTEAFF
DNA: TGTGCCAGCAGCCAATCACTGACGAACACTGAAGCTTTCTTT

J: TRBJ1-6
size: many
length: 14
V: TRBV5-1
D: TRBD1
CDR3: CASSSRQGRPPLHF
DNA: TGCGCCAGCAGCTCCCGACAGGGAAGGCCACCCCTCCACTTT

J: TRBJ2-5
size: many
length: 15
V: TRBV7-2
D: .
CDR3: CASSLPIIHQETQYF
DNA: TGTGCCAGCAGCTTGCCGATCATTCACCAAGAGACCCAGTACTTC

J: TRBJ2-1
size: many
length: 15
V: TRBV12-3/TRBV12-4
D: .
CDR3: CASSRKGGMYNEQFF
DNA: TGTGCCAGCAGTCGGAAGGGGGGTATGTACAATGAGCAGTTCTTC

J: TRBJ2-1
size: .
length: 19
V: TRBV3-1
D: TRBD2
CDR3: CATTPRWGERGYSYNEQFF
DNA: TGTGCCACCACCCCCCGATGGGGGGAGCGGGGGTACTCCTACAATGAGCAGTTCTTC

J: TRBJ1-6
size: many
length: 12
V: TRBV20-1
D: .
CDR3: CSATGFNSPLHF
DNA: TGCAGTGCTACAGGGTTTAATTCACCCCTCCACTTT

J: TRBJ2-3
size: many
length: 17
V: TRBV24-1
D: .
CDR3: CATSVWLVVDGADTQYF
DNA: TGTGCCACCAGTGTCTGGTTGGTAGTTGATGGGGCAGATACGCAGTATTTT

J: TRBJ1-6
size: many
length: 12
V: TRBV28
D: .
CDR3: CASSPQDSPLHF
DNA: TGTGCCAGCAGTCCCCAGGATTCACCCCTCCACTTT

J: TRBJ2-1
size: .
length: 13
V: TRBV30
D: TRBD1
CDR3: CAWRAGQGNEQFF
DNA: TGTGCCTGGAGAGCAGGACAGGGCAATGAGCAGTTCTTC

J: TRBJ2-3
size: many
length: 18
V: TRBV5-1
D: TRBD2
CDR3: CASSGGGTSGGGTDTQYF
DNA: TGCGCCAGCAGCGGAGGAGGAACTAGCGGGGGGGGCACAGATACGCAGTATTTT

J: TRBJ1-2
size: many
length: 13
V: TRBV6-5
D: .
CDR3: CASSYGAGYGYTF
DNA: TGTGCCAGCAGTTACGGGGCAGGGTATGGCTACACCTTC

J: TRBJ2-2
size: many
length: 12
V: TRBV9
D: .
CDR3: CASSVEGGELFF
DNA: TGTGCCAGCAGCGTAGAGGGGGGGGAGCTGTTTTTT

J: TRBJ2-1
size: .
length: 15
V: TRBV5-4
D: .
CDR3: CASSLATGRANEQFF
DNA: TGTGCCAGCAGCTTGGCTACAGGGAGGGCCAATGAGCAGTTCTTC